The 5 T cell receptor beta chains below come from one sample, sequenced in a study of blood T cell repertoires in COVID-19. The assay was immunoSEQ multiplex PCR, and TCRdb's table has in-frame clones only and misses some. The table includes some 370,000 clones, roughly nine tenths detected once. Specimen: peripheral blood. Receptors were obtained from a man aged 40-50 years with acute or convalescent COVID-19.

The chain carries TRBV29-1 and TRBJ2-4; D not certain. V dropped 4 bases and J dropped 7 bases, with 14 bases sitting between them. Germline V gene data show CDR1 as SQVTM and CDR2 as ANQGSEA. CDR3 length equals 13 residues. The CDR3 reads CSVVSQQANIQYF. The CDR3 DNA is TGCAGCGTTGTAAGTCAGCAAGCGAACATTCAGTACTTC.

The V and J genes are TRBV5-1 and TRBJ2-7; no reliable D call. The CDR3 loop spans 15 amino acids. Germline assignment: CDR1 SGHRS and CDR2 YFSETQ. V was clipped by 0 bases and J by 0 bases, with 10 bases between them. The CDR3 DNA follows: TGCGCCAGCAGCTTGGAAGGCTGGAGCTCCTACGAGCAGTACTTC. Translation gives CASSLEGWSSYEQYF.

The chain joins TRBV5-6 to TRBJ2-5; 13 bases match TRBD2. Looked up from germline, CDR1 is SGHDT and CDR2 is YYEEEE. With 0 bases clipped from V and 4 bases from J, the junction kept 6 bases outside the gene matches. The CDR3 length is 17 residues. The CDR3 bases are TGTGCCAGCAGCTTGGTAACTAGCGGGAGGGCCGGAGAGACCCAGTACTTC. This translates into CASSLVTSGRAGETQYF.

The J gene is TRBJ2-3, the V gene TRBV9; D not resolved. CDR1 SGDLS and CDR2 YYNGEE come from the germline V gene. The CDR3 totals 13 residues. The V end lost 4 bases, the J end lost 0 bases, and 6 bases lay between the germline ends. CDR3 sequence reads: CASSPLSTDTQYF. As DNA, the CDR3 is TGTGCCAGCAGCCCTCTGAGCACAGATACGCAGTATTTT.

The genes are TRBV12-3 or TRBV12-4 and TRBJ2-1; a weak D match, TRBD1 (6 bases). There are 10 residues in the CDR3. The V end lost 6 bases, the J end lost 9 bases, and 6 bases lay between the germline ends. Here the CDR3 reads CASRGGEQFF. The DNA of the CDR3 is TGTGCCAGCAGAGGGGGTGAGCAGTTCTTC.